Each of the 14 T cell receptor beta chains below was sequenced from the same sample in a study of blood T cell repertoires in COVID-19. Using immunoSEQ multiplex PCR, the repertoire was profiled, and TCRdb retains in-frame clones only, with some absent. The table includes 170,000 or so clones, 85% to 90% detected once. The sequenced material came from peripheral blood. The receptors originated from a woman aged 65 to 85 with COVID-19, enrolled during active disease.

CDR3: CASRARGRGHEQFF. CDR3 nucleotide sequence: TGTGCCAGTAGGGCCCGCGGGAGAGGCCATGAGCAGTTCTTC. V is TRBV7-9 and J is TRBJ2-1, with 7 bases that match TRBD2. V trimming: 9 bases; J trimming: 8 bases; junction bases outside the gene matches: 13. Germline-derived CDR1 and CDR2 are SEHNR and FQNEAQ (reference sequence). The CDR3 is 14 amino acids.

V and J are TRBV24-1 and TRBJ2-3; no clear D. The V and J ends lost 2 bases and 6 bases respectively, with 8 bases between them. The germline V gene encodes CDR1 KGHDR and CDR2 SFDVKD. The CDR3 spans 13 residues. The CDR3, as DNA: TGTGCCACCAGTGATTGGTCGCGGGATACGCAGTATTTT. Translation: CATSDWSRDTQYF.

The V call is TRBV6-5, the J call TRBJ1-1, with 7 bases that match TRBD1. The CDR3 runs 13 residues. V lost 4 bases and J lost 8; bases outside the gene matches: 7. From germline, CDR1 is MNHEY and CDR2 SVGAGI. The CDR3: CASSSNRGREAFF. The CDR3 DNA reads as TGTGCCAGCAGTTCGAACAGGGGAAGGGAAGCTTTCTTT.

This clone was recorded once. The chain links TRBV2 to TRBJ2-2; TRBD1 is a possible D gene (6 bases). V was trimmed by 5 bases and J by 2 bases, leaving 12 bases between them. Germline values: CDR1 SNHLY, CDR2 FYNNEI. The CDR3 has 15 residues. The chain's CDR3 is CASSPQGKNTGELFF. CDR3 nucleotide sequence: TGTGCCAGCAGTCCGCAGGGGAAAAACACCGGGGAGCTGTTTTTT.

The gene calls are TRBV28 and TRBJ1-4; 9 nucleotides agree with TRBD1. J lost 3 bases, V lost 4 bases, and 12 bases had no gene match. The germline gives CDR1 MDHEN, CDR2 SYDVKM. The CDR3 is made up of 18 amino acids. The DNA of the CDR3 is TGTGCCAGCAGTTCCCTGGGACAGGGTCGGTTGGCTAATGAAAAACTGTTTTTT. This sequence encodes CASSSLGQGRLANEKLFF.

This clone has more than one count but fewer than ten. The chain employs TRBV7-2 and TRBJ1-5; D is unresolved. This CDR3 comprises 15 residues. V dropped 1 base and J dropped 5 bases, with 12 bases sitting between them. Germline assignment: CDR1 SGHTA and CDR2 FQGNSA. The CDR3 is CASSLGQANDQPQHF. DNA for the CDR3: TGTGCCAGCAGCTTAGGGCAGGCCAACGATCAGCCCCAGCATTTT.

This CDR3 reads CASSLGLAGGLLNEQFF. Here the CDR3 DNA reads TGTGCCAGCAGCCTCGGACTAGCGGGAGGGTTGCTGAATGAGCAGTTCTTC. The chain carries TRBV3-1 (or the pseudogene TRBV3-2) and TRBJ2-1, with 15 positions matching TRBD2. V lost 4 bases to trimming and J lost 7 bases; unmatched junction nucleotides: 8. This CDR3 is 17 amino acids long. CDR1 and CDR2 from the germline V gene are LGHDT and YNNKEL (reference sequence).

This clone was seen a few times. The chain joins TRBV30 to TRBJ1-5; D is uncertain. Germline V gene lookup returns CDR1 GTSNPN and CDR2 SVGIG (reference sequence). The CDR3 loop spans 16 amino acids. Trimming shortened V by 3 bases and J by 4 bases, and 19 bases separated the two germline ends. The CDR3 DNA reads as TGTGCCTGGAGGAGGAGGGCCGGGTCTCATAATCAGCCCCAGCATTTT. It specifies CAWRRRAGSHNQPQHF.

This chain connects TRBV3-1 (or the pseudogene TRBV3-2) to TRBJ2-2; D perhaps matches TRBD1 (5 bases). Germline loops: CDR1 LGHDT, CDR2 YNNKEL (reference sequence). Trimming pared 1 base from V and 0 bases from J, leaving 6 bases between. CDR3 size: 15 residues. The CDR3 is CASSQAGSNTGELFF. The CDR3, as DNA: TGTGCCAGCAGCCAAGCAGGGTCGAACACCGGGGAGCTGTTTTTT.

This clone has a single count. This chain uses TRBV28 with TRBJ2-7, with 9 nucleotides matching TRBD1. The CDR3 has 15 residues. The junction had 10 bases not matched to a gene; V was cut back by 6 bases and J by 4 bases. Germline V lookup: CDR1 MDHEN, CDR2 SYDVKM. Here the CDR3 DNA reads TGTGCCAGCAGGAACAACAGGGGGCTGAGATACGAGCAGTACTTC. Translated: CASRNNRGLRYEQYF.

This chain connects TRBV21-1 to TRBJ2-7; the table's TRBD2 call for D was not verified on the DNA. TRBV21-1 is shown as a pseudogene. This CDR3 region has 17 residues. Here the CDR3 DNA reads TGTGCCAGCAGCAAAGCGCCTGTTGGCGGGAGGTCTTACGAGCAGTACTTC. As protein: CASSKAPVGGRSYEQYF.

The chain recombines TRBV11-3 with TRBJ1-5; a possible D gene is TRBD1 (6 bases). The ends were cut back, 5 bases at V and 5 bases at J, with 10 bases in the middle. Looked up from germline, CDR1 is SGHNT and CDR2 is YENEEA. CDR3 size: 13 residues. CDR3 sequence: CASSRGGHQPQHF. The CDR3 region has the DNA TGTGCCAGCAGCCGGGGGGGGCATCAGCCCCAGCATTTT.

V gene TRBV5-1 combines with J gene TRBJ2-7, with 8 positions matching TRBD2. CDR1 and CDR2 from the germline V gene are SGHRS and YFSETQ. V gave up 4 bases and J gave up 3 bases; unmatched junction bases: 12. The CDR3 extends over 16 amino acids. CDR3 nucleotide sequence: TGCGCCAGCAGCCCCCTACCCGGGAGGGTCGGCTACGAGCAGTACTTC. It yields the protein CASSPLPGRVGYEQYF.

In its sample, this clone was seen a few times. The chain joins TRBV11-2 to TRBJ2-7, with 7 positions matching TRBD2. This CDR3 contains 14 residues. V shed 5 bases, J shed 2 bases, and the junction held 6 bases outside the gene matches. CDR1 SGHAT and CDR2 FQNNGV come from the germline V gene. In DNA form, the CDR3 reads TGTGCCAGCAGCCTTACTAGCGATACCTACGAGCAGTACTTC. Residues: CASSLTSDTYEQYF.